Sequencing of this TCR beta chain was carried out in a study of blood T cell repertoires in COVID-19. Study-wide background: Whether acute or convalescent, the COVID-19 samples came from the United States, Italy and Spain. The analysed material was cDNA or gDNA that came from T cells, B-cell-depleted T cells, or PBMCs.

Authors' processing steps: Cell counts per sample came from amplifying reference gene primers. Here immunoSEQ multiplex PCR was the method, and the copy in TCRdb shows in-frame clones only, minus some. V and J calls and clone size are as listed in that table; D and trimming were resolved from the DNA. Among roughly 100,000 clones listed, about 85% were seen once. Note on this clone: Other DNA sequences from this sample encode an identical CDR3 as well.

This CDR3 has 14 amino acids. Germline-derived CDR1 and CDR2 are MNHEY and SMNVEV (reference sequence). V was trimmed by 3 bases and J by 0 bases, leaving 8 bases between them. This chain links TRBV27 with TRBJ1-1; D is undetermined. The receptor was derived from a man of 80 years or more with active or convalescent COVID-19. The sample taken for sequencing was peripheral blood. CDR3 in DNA: TGTGCCAGCAGTTTGGGCCGGATGAACACTGAAGCTTTCTTT. Amino acids: CASSLGRMNTEAFF.